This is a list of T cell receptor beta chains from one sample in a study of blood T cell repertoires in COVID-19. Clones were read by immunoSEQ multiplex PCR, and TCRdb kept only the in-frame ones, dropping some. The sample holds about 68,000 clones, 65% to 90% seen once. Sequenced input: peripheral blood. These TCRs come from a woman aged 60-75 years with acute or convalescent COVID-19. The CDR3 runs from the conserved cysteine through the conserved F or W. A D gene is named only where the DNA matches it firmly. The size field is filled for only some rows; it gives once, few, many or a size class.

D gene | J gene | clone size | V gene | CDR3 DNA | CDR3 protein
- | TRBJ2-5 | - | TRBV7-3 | TGTGCCAGCAGCTTATCTGGGGGCAAAGAGACCCAGTACTTC | CASSLSGGKETQYF
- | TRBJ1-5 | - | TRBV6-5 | TGTGCCAGCAGTAGCCGCGGGGTCAATCAGCCCCAGCATTTT | CASSSRGVNQPQHF
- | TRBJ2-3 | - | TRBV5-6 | TGTGCCAGCAGTCAAACGGGGAGAAGCACAGATACGCAGTATTTT | CASSQTGRSTDTQYF
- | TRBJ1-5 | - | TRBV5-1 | TGCGCCAGCAGGACAGGAGATAATCAGCCCCAGCATTTT | CASRTGDNQPQHF
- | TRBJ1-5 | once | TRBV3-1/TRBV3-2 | TGTGCCAGCAGCCATTCCGGTAGAGGGAATAGCAATCAGCCCCAGCATTTT | CASSHSGRGNSNQPQHF
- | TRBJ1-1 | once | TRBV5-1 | TGCGCCAGCAGCTTGGATTTGAACACCATCACTGAAGCTTTCTTT | CASSLDLNTITEAFF
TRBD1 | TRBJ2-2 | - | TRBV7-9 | TGTGCCAGCAGCTTGGGGGACAGGGACGCCGGGGAGCTGTTTTTT | CASSLGDRDAGELFF
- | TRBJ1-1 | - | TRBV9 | TGTGCCAGCAGCGTGAGACAGGACATGAACACTGAAGCTTTCTTT | CASSVRQDMNTEAFF
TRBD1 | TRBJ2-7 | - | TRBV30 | TGTGCCTGGGCGGGACAGGCAGGCGCTATATACGAGCAGTACTTC | CAWAGQAGAIYEQYF
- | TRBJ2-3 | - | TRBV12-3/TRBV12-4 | TGTGCCAGCAGTTTATCCCTAGATACGCAGTATTTT | CASSLSLDTQYF
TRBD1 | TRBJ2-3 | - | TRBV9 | TGTGCCAGCAGCGTACCACAGACAGGGAGAACAGATACGCAGTATTTT | CASSVPQTGRTDTQYF
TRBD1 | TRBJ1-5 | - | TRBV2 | TGTGCCAGCACCCAGGGGGTGGGAGTCAATCAGCCCCAGCATTTT | CASTQGVGVNQPQHF
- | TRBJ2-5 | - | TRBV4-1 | TGCGCCAGCAGCATTACCGGGGTCGAAGAGACCCAGTACTTC | CASSITGVEETQYF
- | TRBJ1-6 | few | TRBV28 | TGTGCCAGCCGGCAGGGTTGGAATTCACCCCTCCACTTT | CASRQGWNSPLHF
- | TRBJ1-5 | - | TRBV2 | TGTGCCAGCAGCTTACAGGGTTCAGGGCAGCCCCAGCATTTT | CASSLQGSGQPQHF
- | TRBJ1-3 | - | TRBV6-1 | TGTGCCAGCAGTGAACAGGTCTTCTCTGGAAACACCATATATTTT | CASSEQVFSGNTIYF
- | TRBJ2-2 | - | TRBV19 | TGTGCCAGCCGTTGGCAGGGGCGCACCGGGGAGCTGTTTTTT | CASRWQGRTGELFF
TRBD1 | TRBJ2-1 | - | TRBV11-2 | TGTGCCAGCAGCTTAGTTGGGACAGGGGGTTTGTATGAGCAGTTCTTC | CASSLVGTGGLYEQFF
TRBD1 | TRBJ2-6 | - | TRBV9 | TGTGCCAGCAGCGAGGGGACAGGGGCCGCTGGGGCCAACGTCCTGACTTTC | CASSEGTGAAGANVLTF
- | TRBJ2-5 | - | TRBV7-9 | TGTGCCAGCAGCTTAATCTCGGAGACCCAGTACTTC | CASSLISETQYF
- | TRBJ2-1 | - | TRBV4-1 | TGCGCCAGCAGTTACCGGGACACGGCTTATGGGGAGCAGTTCTTC | CASSYRDTAYGEQFF
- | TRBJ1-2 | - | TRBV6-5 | TGTGCCAGCAGTTACGGAACAGGGCAGTCCGGTGGCTACACCTTC | CASSYGTGQSGGYTF